Listed below are T cell receptor beta chains from one sample, sequenced in a study of blood T cells in healthy people across ages. MiXCR, run by TCRdb on the 5' RACE reads, gives a single entry per CDR3 protein. The data show fewer than 1,200,000 distinct CDR3 sequences, about 25% seen once. This sample also belongs to another study, concerning T cells of mothers and their children.

Source material: blood. The origin of the receptors is a girl aged 2 to 10 in good health. Each CDR3 is given with its conserved first and last residue. D genes are given only for firm matches. Size is stated for part of the rows, as once, few or many counts, or as a class when the clone is expanded.

>-|-|12|TRBJ2-2|TRBV9
CASSASDGELFF
TGTGCCAGCAGCGCGTCAGACGGGGAGCTGTTTTTT
>-|-|14|TRBJ1-5|TRBV20-1
CSARDQGAGQPQHF
TGCAGTGCTAGAGATCAGGGAGCAGGGCAGCCCCAGCATTTT
>-|TRBD1|14|TRBJ1-5|TRBV19
CASSIRTGAQPQHF
TGTGCCAGTAGTATAAGGACAGGGGCACAGCCCCAGCATTTT
>-|-|12|TRBJ1-4|TRBV12-3/TRBV12-4
CASSFRQGKLFF
TGTGCCAGCAGTTTTCGGCAAGGAAAACTGTTTTTT
>many|-|16|TRBJ1-4|TRBV27
CASTSGGEVTNEKLFF
TGTGCCAGCACAAGCGGGGGGGAAGTAACTAATGAAAAACTGTTTTTT
>few|-|16|TRBJ2-1|TRBV4-1
CASSQAGLLTYNEQFF
TGCGCCAGCAGCCAAGCTGGGTTGTTGACCTACAATGAGCAGTTCTTC
>few|TRBD1|14|TRBJ2-7|TRBV29-1
CSAQLTGNPYEQYF
TGCAGCGCCCAACTGACAGGGAACCCCTACGAGCAGTACTTC
>few|-|15|TRBJ1-5|TRBV6-5
CASSYSGVGHQPQHF
TGTGCCAGCAGTTACTCCGGAGTAGGGCATCAGCCCCAGCATTTT
>once|-|13|TRBJ1-4|TRBV6-1
CASSSTVNEKLFF
TGTGCCAGCAGCTCCACAGTTAATGAAAAACTGTTTTTT
>-|-|13|TRBJ1-1|TRBV29-1
CSVPGQTNTEAFF
TGCAGCGTCCCTGGACAGACGAACACTGAAGCTTTCTTT
>few|TRBD2|18|TRBJ2-1|TRBV28
CASRPGLAGPLSYNEQFF
TGTGCCAGCAGGCCGGGACTAGCGGGTCCTCTCTCCTACAATGAGCAGTTCTTC
>few|-|12|TRBJ2-5|TRBV12-3/TRBV12-4
CASRRFGETQYF
TGTGCCAGCAGAAGATTCGGAGAGACCCAGTACTTC
>few|TRBD1|12|TRBJ1-2|TRBV29-1
CSASGTGYGYTF
TGCAGCGCCTCCGGGACAGGGTATGGCTACACCTTC
>-|TRBD1|16|TRBJ2-3|TRBV11-2
CASSLVRQGGTDTQYF
TGTGCCAGCAGCTTAGTGAGACAGGGTGGGACAGATACGCAGTATTTT
>few|-|12|TRBJ2-1|TRBV7-6
CASSSAANEQFF
TGTGCCAGCAGCTCCGCGGCCAATGAGCAGTTCTTC
>-|TRBD2|13|TRBJ2-1|TRBV20-1
CSAGLAGVEEQFF
TGCAGTGCTGGACTAGCGGGAGTGGAGGAGCAGTTCTTC
>-|-|15|TRBJ2-1|TRBV28
CASSKLISSYNEQFF
TGTGCCAGCAGTAAACTTATCAGCTCCTACAATGAGCAGTTCTTC
>few|TRBD1|15|TRBJ1-2|TRBV13
CASSLGPETGYGYTF
TGTGCCAGCAGCTTAGGCCCTGAGACAGGGTATGGCTACACCTTC
>-|TRBD1|15|TRBJ2-7|TRBV6-6
CASSYPRTGSYEQYF
TGTGCCAGCAGTTACCCCAGGACAGGGAGCTACGAGCAGTACTTC
>-|TRBD2|15|TRBJ2-1|TRBV6-6
CASSYERGSYNEQFF
TGTGCCAGCAGTTATGAGCGGGGATCCTACAATGAGCAGTTCTTC
>-|-|14|TRBJ1-6|TRBV11-3
CASSLVRAGGTLHF
TGTGCCAGCAGCTTAGTTCGTGCCGGTGGGACCCTCCACTTT
>-|TRBD2|15|TRBJ2-1|TRBV19
CASSIAAGVNNEQFF
TGTGCCAGTAGTATAGCGGCGGGGGTTAACAATGAGCAGTTCTTC
>-|-|11|TRBJ1-2|TRBV29-1
CSVLTVDGYTF
TGCAGCGTGTTGACGGTGGATGGCTACACCTTC
>few|-|16|TRBJ2-5|TRBV7-9
CASSDGMAGRQETQYF
TGTGCCAGCAGCGATGGTATGGCGGGGCGCCAAGAGACCCAGTACTTC
>once|-|14|TRBJ2-7|TRBV9
CASSPGHPGDEQYF
TGTGCCAGCAGCCCAGGACACCCAGGGGACGAGCAGTACTTC
>-|TRBD1|13|TRBJ1-2|TRBV12-3/TRBV12-4
CASSPGQFYGYTF
TGTGCCAGCAGCCCGGGACAGTTCTATGGCTACACCTTC
>-|-|14|TRBJ2-3|TRBV6-2/TRBV6-3
CASSYGLTTDTQYF
TGTGCCAGCAGTTACGGACTTACCACAGATACGCAGTATTTT
>few|-|15|TRBJ2-3|TRBV28
CASSWTSTGTDTQYF
TGTGCCAGCTCTTGGACCTCCACCGGCACAGATACGCAGTATTTT
>few|-|15|TRBJ1-1|TRBV25-1
CASSESTVVPAGAFF
TGTGCCAGCAGTGAATCCACCGTCGTCCCGGCCGGGGCTTTCTTT
>few|TRBD1|12|TRBJ1-3|TRBV28
CASSSSGGTGAF
TGTGCCAGCAGTTCATCCGGGGGGACAGGGGCTTTT
>-|-|17|TRBJ1-2|TRBV2
CASSVALGGRLNYGYTF
TGTGCCAGCAGTGTAGCGTTGGGTGGCAGATTGAACTATGGCTACACCTTC
>-|TRBD2|20|TRBJ2-5|TRBV7-2
CASSLARTGTSGRMEETQYF
TGTGCCAGCAGCTTAGCCAGAACCGGGACTAGCGGGAGAATGGAGGAGACCCAGTACTTC
>few|-|14|TRBJ1-2|TRBV2
CASTSQGPTYGYTF
TGTGCCAGCACCTCTCAGGGGCCCACATATGGCTACACCTTC
>-|-|19|TRBJ1-4|TRBV28
CASSSLWTVLRTTNEKLFF
TGTGCCAGCAGTTCCCTTTGGACCGTTCTTCGAACAACTAATGAAAAACTGTTTTTT
>-|-|15|TRBJ2-5|TRBV29-1
CSVELSTGSRETQYF
TGCAGCGTTGAACTCTCTACCGGGAGTCGGGAGACCCAGTACTTC
>few|TRBD2|16|TRBJ2-5|TRBV29-1
CSVVLSGTSDQETQYF
TGCAGCGTTGTCTTATCTGGGACTAGCGATCAAGAGACCCAGTACTTC
>few|-|13|TRBJ2-7|TRBV15
CATSRDDQAEQYF
TGTGCCACCAGCAGAGATGACCAGGCCGAGCAGTACTTC
>few|TRBD2|14|TRBJ2-1|TRBV9
CASSVEASGDEQFF
TGTGCCAGCAGCGTAGAGGCTAGCGGTGATGAGCAGTTCTTC
>-|TRBD1|12|TRBJ1-2|TRBV20-1
CSARQGAGVQTF
TGCAGTGCTAGACAGGGGGCGGGAGTGCAAACCTTC
>-|-|9|TRBJ2-1|TRBV7-2
CASSLAQFF
TGTGCCAGCAGCCTCGCCCAGTTCTTC
>-|-|12|TRBJ2-7|TRBV7-9
CASSRDSREQYF
TGTGCCAGCAGTCGGGACTCCCGCGAGCAGTACTTC
>few|-|17|TRBJ1-6|TRBV12-3/TRBV12-4
CASSRTTQGHFDSPLHF
TGTGCCAGCAGTCGCACGACCCAGGGACATTTCGATTCACCCCTCCACTTT
>many|TRBD2|15|TRBJ2-5|TRBV7-3
CASSFGLADQETQYF
TGTGCCAGCAGCTTCGGACTAGCGGATCAAGAGACCCAGTACTTC
>-|-|16|TRBJ2-5|TRBV7-9
CASSSWTDFGQETQYF
TGTGCCAGCAGCTCATGGACAGACTTTGGTCAAGAGACCCAGTACTTC
>-|TRBD2|17|TRBJ2-7|TRBV7-2
CASSRTSGGWSSYEQYF
TGTGCCAGCAGCAGGACTAGCGGGGGGTGGAGCTCCTACGAGCAGTACTTC
>-|-|14|TRBJ2-7|TRBV7-9
CASSLDAGAYEQYF
TGTGCCAGCAGCTTAGACGCAGGAGCCTACGAGCAGTACTTC
>few|-|16|TRBJ1-2|TRBV27
CASSPGWGGVKDGYTF
TGTGCCAGCAGCCCTGGGTGGGGGGGCGTCAAGGATGGCTACACCTTC
>-|-|14|TRBJ2-5|TRBV5-1
CASSWDIIQETQYF
TGCGCCAGCAGCTGGGACATCATCCAAGAGACCCAGTACTTC
>-|TRBD1|12|TRBJ1-1|TRBV7-9
CASSDLGGRAFF
TGTGCCAGCAGCGATCTAGGGGGCCGAGCTTTCTTT
>-|-|13|TRBJ2-4|TRBV20-1
CSARVEAKNIQYF
TGCAGTGCTAGGGTGGAAGCCAAAAACATTCAGTACTTC
>-|-|14|TRBJ1-4|TRBV7-9
CASSRTDLLGGLFF
TGTGCCAGCAGCCGGACAGATCTCCTGGGCGGACTGTTTTTT
>few|-|12|TRBJ1-2|TRBV27
CASKGQNYGYTF
TGTGCCAGCAAGGGACAAAACTATGGCTACACCTTC
>-|-|14|TRBJ1-1|TRBV6-5
CASSAHGQNTEAFF
TGTGCCAGCAGTGCTCATGGACAGAACACTGAAGCTTTCTTT
>many|-|11|TRBJ1-2|TRBV28
CASSGLYGYTF
TGTGCCAGCAGTGGACTTTATGGCTACACCTTC